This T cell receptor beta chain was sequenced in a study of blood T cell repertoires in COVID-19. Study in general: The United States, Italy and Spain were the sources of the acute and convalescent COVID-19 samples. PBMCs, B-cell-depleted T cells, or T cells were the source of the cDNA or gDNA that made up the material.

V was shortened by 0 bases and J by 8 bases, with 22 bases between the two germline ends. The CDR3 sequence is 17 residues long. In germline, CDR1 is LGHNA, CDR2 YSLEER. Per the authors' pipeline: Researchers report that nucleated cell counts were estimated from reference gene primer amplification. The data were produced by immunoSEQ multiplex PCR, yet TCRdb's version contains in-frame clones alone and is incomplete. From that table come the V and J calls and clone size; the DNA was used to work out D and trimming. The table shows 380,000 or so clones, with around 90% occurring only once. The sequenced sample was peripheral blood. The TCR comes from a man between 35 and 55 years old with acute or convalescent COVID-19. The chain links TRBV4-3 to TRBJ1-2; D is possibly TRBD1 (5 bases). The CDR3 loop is CASSQDGEVGASGGYTF. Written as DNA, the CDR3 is TGCGCCAGCAGCCAAGATGGGGAGGTTGGGGCATCAGGCGGCTACACCTTC.